The 23 T cell receptor beta chains listed next were all sequenced from one sample in a study of T cell responses to AZD1222 COVID-19 vaccine (dated by TCRdb to the early 2020s). The library relied on the immunoSEQ multiplex PCR assay. This is the immuneACCESS table as TCRdb keeps it, with only in-frame sequences that have V and J called. A part of the clones is gone; compared with another copy, unresolved V genes explain less than half, and the rest is unexplained. The sample yields under 150,000 clones; about 90% were counted once. Of the sample, roughly 2.8% falls within the top ten clones. The time point label on this specimen signifies: baseline before first vaccination. According to the study, the label for this sample's treatment or condition signals: meningococcal conjugate vaccine given as trial control. The source material was peripheral blood, sampled on day 0 of MenACWY control vaccination. The source is an adult in good health.

The chain combines TRBV9 with TRBJ1-6; D unclear. The ends were cut back, 3 bases at V and 10 bases at J, with 11 bases in the middle. CDR3 length equals 13 residues. Germline V gene lookup returns CDR1 SGDLS and CDR2 YYNGEE. The CDR3 region has the DNA TGTGCCAGCAGCGGAGGAGAGAGATCACCCCTCCACTTT. Its protein is CASSGGERSPLHF. The full variable domain, rest sourced from reference TRBV9 and TRBJ1-6, is DSGVTQTPKHLITATGQRVTLRCSPRSGDLSVYWYQQSLDQGLQFLIQYYNGEERAKGNILERFSAQQFPDLHSELNLSSLELGDSALYFCASSGGERSPLHFGNGTRLTVT.

V is TRBV5-6 and J is TRBJ2-4, with TRBD2 as a possible D gene (5 bases). The CDR3 covers 13 residues. CDR1 and CDR2 (germline): SGHDT, YYEEEE. V was cut by 0 bases and J by 6 bases, with 7 bases left in between. Here the CDR3 DNA reads TGTGCCAGCAGCTTGGCCGGGGTAAACATTCAGTACTTC. Protein sequence: CASSLAGVNIQYF.

The chain uses TRBV4-2 and TRBJ1-1; D is possibly TRBD1 (5 bases). The CDR3 is 15 amino acids. Trimming took off 3 bases at V and 1 base at J, with 12 bases between the two ends. Germline V gene sequence: CDR1 LGHNA, CDR2 YNFKEQ. In DNA, the CDR3 is TGTGCCAGCAGCCAGGGGTTCGGGGGGAACACTGAAGCTTTCTTT. Translating it yields CASSQGFGGNTEAFF.

This sequence joins TRBV15 and TRBJ2-7; 8 nucleotides align to TRBD1. CDR1 and CDR2 (germline): LNHNV, YYDKDF (reference sequence). CDR3 length: 16 amino acids. V lost 4 bases to trimming and J lost 2 bases; unmatched junction nucleotides: 10. The CDR3 is CATSNPQGAIPYEQYF. Here the CDR3 DNA reads TGTGCCACCAGCAATCCCCAGGGGGCCATCCCCTACGAGCAGTACTTC.

The chain is built from TRBV19 and TRBJ2-1; TRBD2 might be the D (5 bases). The CDR3 length is 13 residues. The ends were cut back, 8 bases at V and 4 bases at J, with 12 bases in the middle. CDR1 and CDR2 from the germline V gene are LNHDA and SQIVND (reference sequence). The DNA of the CDR3 is TGTGCCAGTGCGGTGACGGGATACAATGAGCAGTTCTTC. Its translation: CASAVTGYNEQFF. Variable domain in full (rest from reference TRBV19 and TRBJ2-1): DGGITQSPKYLFRKEGQNVTLSCEQNLNHDAMYWYRQDPGQGLRLIYYSQIVNDFQKGDIAEGYSVSREKKESFPLTVTSAQKNPTAFYLCASAVTGYNEQFFGPGTRLTVL.

J is TRBJ2-7 and V is TRBV28; maybe TRBD1 (5 bases). This CDR3 has 13 amino acids. V was cut by 5 bases and J by 3 bases, with 11 bases left in between. CDR1 is MDHEN, CDR2 SYDVKM, per germline. The CDR3: CASSGQYIYEQYF. The CDR3 DNA reads as TGTGCCAGCAGTGGACAATATATCTACGAGCAGTACTTC.

The rearrangement joins TRBV28 to TRBJ1-2, with TRBD1 as a possible D gene (5 bases). Trimming took 6 bases from V and 0 from J, leaving 14 bases between them. This CDR3 spans 15 amino acids. CDR1 is MDHEN and CDR2 is SYDVKM in the germline V gene. The CDR3 loop is CASSRGPGSNYGYTF. CDR3 DNA sequence: TGTGCCAGCAGCCGGGGCCCAGGGTCTAACTATGGCTACACCTTC.

The V gene is TRBV28, the J gene TRBJ2-7; D is possibly TRBD1 (6 bases). The germline V gene has CDR1 MDHEN and CDR2 SYDVKM. The length of the CDR3 is 17 residues. The V and J ends lost 6 bases and 0 bases respectively, with 21 bases between them. CDR3 coding DNA: TGTGCCAGCAGCTATCCTCCGGGACACCTAGGCTCCTACGAGCAGTACTTC. Its protein product is CASSYPPGHLGSYEQYF.

This chain joins TRBV27 and TRBJ2-1; D not resolved. Trimming removed 5 bases from V and 7 bases from J, with 12 bases in between. Germline V lookup: CDR1 MNHEY, CDR2 SMNVEV (reference sequence). CDR3 length: 13 amino acids. CDR3 residues: CASSLRARNEQFF. CDR3 DNA sequence: TGTGCCAGCAGTCTCCGGGCAAGGAATGAGCAGTTCTTC.

This rearrangement joins TRBV27 to TRBJ1-1; D is possibly TRBD1 (5 bases). The CDR3 length is 14 residues. Germline V gene data show CDR1 as MNHEY and CDR2 as SMNVEV (reference sequence). Trimming took 5 bases from V and 2 from J, leaving 12 bases between them. DNA for the CDR3: TGTGCCAGCAGTCTGGGGCAGGCCAACACTGAAGCTTTCTTT. Translated: CASSLGQANTEAFF.

The chain links TRBV28 to TRBJ1-2, with a tentative D call TRBD1 (6 bases). Germline CDR1 and CDR2: MDHEN and SYDVKM. The CDR3 extends over 14 amino acids. V was cut by 3 bases and J by 1 base, with 9 bases left in between. The CDR3: CASSLGADNYGYTF. The DNA for the CDR3 is TGTGCCAGCAGTTTGGGGGCGGATAACTATGGCTACACCTTC.

The rearrangement uses TRBV4-2 and TRBJ2-7, with D perhaps being TRBD1 or TRBD2 (5 bases each). From germline, CDR1 is LGHNA and CDR2 YNFKEQ. CDR3 length: 14 residues. V was clipped by 8 bases and J by 0 bases, with 14 bases between them. The CDR3 loop reads CASSLTGTSYEQYF. The CDR3 region has the DNA TGTGCCAGCTCCCTGACGGGGACCTCCTACGAGCAGTACTTC.

The rearrangement links TRBV5-1 to TRBJ1-2; no firm D call. The germline V and J ends were trimmed by 2 bases and 0 bases, with 8 bases remaining between them. The germline V gene has CDR1 SGHRS and CDR2 YFSETQ. The CDR3 runs to 14 residues. The CDR3 loop is CASSLGSSNYGYTF. DNA for the CDR3: TGCGCCAGCAGCTTAGGCAGTTCTAACTATGGCTACACCTTC.

The CDR3, as DNA: TGTGCCAGCAGTTACTCGATTAATGGCGAGCAGTACTTC. Translating gives CASSYSINGEQYF. V and J are TRBV6-5 and TRBJ2-7; D is unclear. V was trimmed by 0 bases and J by 6 bases, leaving 9 bases between them. This CDR3 region has 13 residues. Germline assignment: CDR1 MNHEY and CDR2 SVGAGI.

The chain joins TRBV6-5 to TRBJ1-1, with D possibly TRBD1 on 6 matching bases. The CDR3 totals 15 residues. Trimming shortened V by 6 bases and J by 5 bases, and 19 bases separated the two germline ends. In germline, CDR1 is MNHEY, CDR2 SVGAGI. The CDR3: CASSGTSAGKTEAFF. Written as DNA, the CDR3 is TGTGCCAGCAGCGGGACATCGGCTGGGAAGACTGAAGCTTTCTTT.

The chain links TRBV14 to TRBJ1-4, with 8 bases identical to TRBD1. J gave up 2 bases and V 4 bases, and 3 bases lay outside the gene matches. CDR1 SGHDN and CDR2 FVKESK come from the germline V gene. This CDR3 has 15 residues. The CDR3 loop reads CASSRHRGTNEKLFF. The CDR3 DNA reads as TGTGCCAGCAGCCGCCACAGGGGGACTAATGAAAAACTGTTTTTT.

The chain carries TRBV5-1 and TRBJ2-1; D is uncertain. This CDR3 region has 14 residues. Germline CDR1 and CDR2: SGHRS and YFSETQ. V lost 4 bases and J 0 bases, leaving 8 bases between the germline ends. The CDR3 sequence is CASSGRSSYNEQFF. The CDR3 DNA reads TGCGCCAGCAGCGGGCGTAGCTCCTACAATGAGCAGTTCTTC.

The chain joins TRBV7-3 to TRBJ2-7; perhaps TRBD1 as D (7 bases). V was trimmed by 5 bases and J by 6 bases, leaving 14 bases between them. Per germline, CDR1 SGHTA and CDR2 FQGTGA. This CDR3 has 13 residues. The CDR3, as DNA: TGTGCCAGCAGCCCAGGGGGGTTGGGCGAGCAGTACTTC. It encodes CASSPGGLGEQYF.

This chain uses TRBV30 with TRBJ1-5; no definite D call. CDR1 is GTSNPN, CDR2 SVGIG, per germline (reference sequence). V lost 6 bases and J lost 3, with 15 bases in between. This CDR3 contains 14 residues. The DNA for the CDR3 is TGTGCCTGTGACCGGGTCGGTGTCAATCAGCCCCAGCATTTT. Its protein product is CACDRVGVNQPQHF.

This clone has only one observation. This rearrangement joins TRBV6-5 to TRBJ1-3; maybe TRBD1 (6 bases). The germline V gene has CDR1 MNHEY and CDR2 SVGAGI. Deletions cut 11 bases from V and 0 bases from J, with 14 bases between. There are 14 residues in the CDR3. As DNA, the CDR3 is TGTGCCTCAGGGAGGGGGAGCTCTGGAAACACCATATATTTT. This translates into CASGRGSSGNTIYF.

V gene TRBV27 combines with J gene TRBJ1-4, with D hard to call. CDR1 is MNHEY and CDR2 is SMNVEV in the germline V gene (reference sequence). The CDR3 is made up of 14 amino acids. The V end lost 3 bases, the J end lost 0 bases, and 5 bases lay between the germline ends. The CDR3: CASSFSATNEKLFF. In DNA form, the CDR3 reads TGTGCCAGCAGTTTCAGTGCAACTAATGAAAAACTGTTTTTT.

The V and J genes are TRBV6-5 and TRBJ2-3, with D hard to call. From germline, CDR1 is MNHEY and CDR2 SVGAGI. This CDR3 is 13 amino acids long. V was cut by 1 base and J by 5 bases, with 7 bases left in between. The DNA for the CDR3 is TGTGCCAGCAGTTACTATAGTCAAGATACGCAGTATTTT. Translation gives CASSYYSQDTQYF.

The CDR3 sequence: CASSQEGLAGGPGYEQYF. In nucleotides, the CDR3 is TGTGCCAGCAGCCAAGAAGGGCTAGCGGGGGGGCCAGGGTACGAGCAGTACTTC. The chain uses TRBV4-2 and TRBJ2-7; 12 bases line up with TRBD2. V was clipped by 0 bases and J by 4 bases; unmatched bases: 10. CDR3 length: 18 residues. Germline V CDR1 and CDR2: LGHNA, YNFKEQ.